A single sample gave rise to the 10 T cell receptor delta chains below, sequenced in a study of γδ T cells in repeated Plasmodium falciparum infection. Flow sorting of PBMC yielded separate Vgamma9/Vdelta2+ and Vdelta2-negative gammadelta T cell populations for bulk repertoire analysis. TCRdb repeated clone calling on the multiplex PCR reads with CATT. The data hold more than 45,000 delta-chain clones, with approximately 1.5% observed a single time. Sequencing was carried out using gamma-delta T cells from blood. The receptor source for this set is a pool of human donors (malaria-infected and uninfected, not separated).

This clone was counted many times. This sequence joins TRDV1 and TRDJ1; a possible D gene is TRDD3 (6 bases). Trimming pared 0 bases from V and 2 bases from J, leaving 28 bases between. Germline V gene sequence: CDR1 TSWWSYY, CDR2 QGS. The CDR3 is made up of 21 amino acids. CDR3 amino acids: CALGELPPYVDMGAQTDKLIF. CDR3 DNA sequence: TGTGCTCTTGGGGAACTACCTCCCTACGTCGACATGGGGGCCCAGACCGATAAACTCATCTTT.

As to this clone: The protein that TCRdb holds for this DNA derives from a much larger clone and differs from the translated DNA at residue 6, which likely indicates a read error; the protein shown here is translated from the DNA. The genes are TRDV1 and TRDJ1, with D perhaps matching TRDD3 (5 bases). Since TCRdb gives no J gene, matching the DNA to germline was used here to assign it. Deletions cut 3 bases from V and 3 bases from J, with 20 bases between. The germline CDR1 and CDR2 sequences are TSWWSYY and QGS. This CDR3 is 17 amino acids long. The CDR3: CALGDFTGGPAPDKLIF. CDR3 in DNA: TGTGCTCTTGGGGATTTCACAGGGGGCCCTGCACCCGATAAACTCATCTTT.

The rearrangement links TRDV2 to TRDJ3, with D perhaps assigned TRDD2 or TRDD3 (6 bases each). TCRdb offers no J gene call, so here the DNA was matched to germline to obtain one. The CDR3 runs 20 residues. CDR1 and CDR2 from the germline V gene are GEAIGNYY and EKD. The V and J ends lost 0 bases and 5 bases respectively, with 22 bases between them. The CDR3 loop is CACDTGILPYWARDTRQMFF. The DNA for the CDR3 is TGTGCCTGTGACACCGGTATCCTTCCGTACTGGGCCCGGGACACCCGACAGATGTTTTTC.

Points on this clone: TCRdb's protein for this DNA is that of a much larger clone and differs from the translation at residue 6, likely a read error; the protein shown is the DNA translation. V and J are TRDV2 and TRDJ1, with 13 bases aligning to TRDD3. The J gene is not listed in TCRdb, so it was assigned here from a DNA match to germline. Germline CDR1 GEAIGNYY, CDR2 EKD. The CDR3 has 22 residues. Trimming at V came to 0 bases and at J to 6 bases, leaving 24 bases not matched to a gene. The CDR3 here is CACDTALRPHTGGYAAPNKLIF. The CDR3 DNA sequence: TGTGCCTGTGACACCGCTCTTCGGCCTCATACTGGGGGATACGCCGCACCTAATAAACTCATCTTT.

In its sample, this clone was seen a few times. A read error is likely here: a far larger clone is one base away. Distinct nucleotide sequences in the sample also encode this CDR3. The chain employs TRDV1 and TRDJ1; D is perhaps TRDD2 (7 bases). The CDR3 has 25 amino acids. The V gene's germline CDR1 is TSWWSYY and CDR2 QGS. In nucleotides, the CDR3 is TGCGCTCTTGGGGAACTACAAAGGTACGTCTTCCTAGCTCCTACTGGGAACTATACTACCGATAAACTCATCTTT. This encodes CALGELQRYVFLAPTGNYTTDKLIF.

In its sample, this clone was seen many times. The mismatch at residue 14 between this DNA's translation and the TCRdb protein of a much larger clone likely reflects a read error; the protein shown is translated from the DNA. The chain joins TRDV1 to TRDJ3; possibly TRDD3 for D (6 bases). There are 19 residues in the CDR3. Germline assignment: CDR1 TSWWSYY and CDR2 QGS. The DNA for the CDR3 is TGTGCTCTCGAACCTTCACTCAGGGGGACATCCTGGGACGCCCGACAGATGTTTTTC. This sequence encodes CALEPSLRGTSWDARQMFF.

This clone came up a few times. Since a far larger clone is one base different, this is likely a read error. This sample includes further DNA sequences coding for the same CDR3. The V and J genes are TRDV1 and TRDJ1; 13 nucleotides align to TRDD3. TCRdb carries no J gene annotation; the J gene was assigned here by matching the DNA with germline. CDR1 is TSWWSYY and CDR2 is QGS in the germline V gene. The CDR3 spans 21 residues. The CDR3: CALGAPSYVSLLGDTADKLIF. CDR3 nucleotide sequence: TGCGCTCTTGGGGCCCCTTCCTACGTATCCCTACTGGGGGATACGGCCGATAAACTCATCTTT.

To note about this clone: TCRdb's listed protein matches a much larger clone and diverges from this DNA's translation at residue 20, likely through a read error; the protein shown comes from the DNA. Here the CDR3 reads CALGEFTAVLGDTVVMDKLTF. The CDR3, as DNA: TGTGCTCTTGGGGAATTCACGGCGGTACTGGGGGATACTGTCGTCATGGATAAACTCACCTTT. The V gene call reads TRDV1; no J gene was called; the table calls TRDD3, which could not be checked here. CDR1 is TSWWSYY, CDR2 QGS, per germline. This CDR3 region has 21 residues.

This clone appeared many times. The mismatch at residue 14 between this DNA's translation and the TCRdb protein of a much larger clone likely reflects a read error; the protein shown is translated from the DNA. CDR3 nucleotide sequence: TGTGCTCTTGGGGAACTGATTTCCAGGACTGGGGGGAGCTCCTGGGACACCCGACAGATGTTTTTC. Encoded protein: CALGELISRTGGSSWDTRQMFF. The gene calls are TRDV1 and TRDJ3; 8 bases map to TRDD3. The germline CDR1 and CDR2 sequences are TSWWSYY and QGS. With 0 bases clipped from V and 0 bases from J, the junction kept 13 bases outside the gene matches. The CDR3 covers 22 residues.

This clone was seen more than once but under ten times. This rearrangement joins TRDV3 to TRDJ3, with D possibly being TRDD2 (8 bases). Germline V gene data show CDR1 as TVYSNPD and CDR2 as GDNSRS (reference sequence). The CDR3 spans 20 residues. Trimming removed 4 bases from V and 2 bases from J, with 27 bases in between. The CDR3 DNA follows: TGTGCCTCTCACTTCCTACGACTGGGGTCAACTCCCTGGGACACCCGACAGATGTTTTTC. Protein sequence: CASHFLRLGSTPWDTRQMFF.